This T cell receptor (beta chain) derives from a study of CD8+CD57+ T cells in acquired aplastic anemia. TCR beta VDJ and CDR3 were profiled, and genomic DNA was the template. One entry per CDR3 protein results from TCRdb running MiXCR on the reads. The profile covers some 150,000 distinct CDR3 sequences, with 70% to 80% appearing a single time and about 50% taken by the ten largest. This CDR3 region has 14 residues. Germline assignment: CDR1 DFQATT and CDR2 SNEGSKA (reference sequence). Trimming stripped 6 bases from V and 8 bases from J, with 20 bases between. Patients chosen for sequencing had CD8+CD57+ cells that had expanded, as shown by flow cytometry.

The receptor was derived from a human donor with aplastic anemia. Material: sorted CD4+, CD8+, or CD8+CD57+ T cells (not recorded which) from PBMCs. The chain is built from TRBV20-1 and TRBJ2-1; possibly TRBD1 for D (6 bases). The CDR3 here is CSAPVTTGSDEQFF. DNA of the CDR3: TGCAGTGCCCCCGTTACTACAGGGAGCGATGAGCAGTTCTTC.